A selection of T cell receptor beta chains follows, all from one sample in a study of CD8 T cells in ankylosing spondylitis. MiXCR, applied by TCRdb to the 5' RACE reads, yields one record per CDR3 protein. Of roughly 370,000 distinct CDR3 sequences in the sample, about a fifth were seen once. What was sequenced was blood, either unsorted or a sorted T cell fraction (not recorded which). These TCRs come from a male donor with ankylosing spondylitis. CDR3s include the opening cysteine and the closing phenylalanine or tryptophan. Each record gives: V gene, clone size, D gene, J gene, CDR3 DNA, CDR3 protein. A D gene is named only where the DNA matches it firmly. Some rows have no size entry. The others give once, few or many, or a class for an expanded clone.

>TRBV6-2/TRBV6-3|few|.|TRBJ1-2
TGTGCCAGCAGTTACTTAGGTGGCTACACCTTC
CASSYLGGYTF
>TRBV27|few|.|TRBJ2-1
TGTGCCAGCAGTTTATCGTGGCAGGGCAGGTACAATGAGCAGTTCTTC
CASSLSWQGRYNEQFF
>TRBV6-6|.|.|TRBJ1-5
TGTGCCAGCAGTCTACACGGTCGGCCCCAGCATTTT
CASSLHGRPQHF
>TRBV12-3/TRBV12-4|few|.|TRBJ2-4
TGTGCCAGCAGTTTACCAGGGCAAAGAGACATTCAGTACTTC
CASSLPGQRDIQYF
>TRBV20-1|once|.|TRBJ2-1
TGCAGTGCTAGGGCAGGAAGGAGCAATGAGCAGTTCTTC
CSARAGRSNEQFF
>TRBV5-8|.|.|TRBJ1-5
TGTGCCAGCAGCATACTGCTGGGGGTCGGTCAGCCCCAGCATTTT
CASSILLGVGQPQHF
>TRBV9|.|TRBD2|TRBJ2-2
TGTGCCAGCAGCCCATCATTAGCGGGAGTAGGGACCGGGGAGCTGTTTTTT
CASSPSLAGVGTGELFF
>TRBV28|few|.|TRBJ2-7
TGTGCCAGCAGTCCTCGTTTTCCCTACGAGCAGTACTTC
CASSPRFPYEQYF
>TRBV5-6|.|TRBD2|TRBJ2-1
TGTGCCAGCAGCTGGAGGACTAGCGGGAGGTTGAGAGATGAGCAGTTCTTC
CASSWRTSGRLRDEQFF
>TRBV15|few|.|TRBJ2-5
TGTGCCACCAGCAACCGACAGCCTGGGGGAGAGACCCAGTACTTC
CATSNRQPGGETQYF
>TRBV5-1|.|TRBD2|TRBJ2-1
TGCGCCAGCAGCCGGGGGGGTAGCGTGATTTTCTCCTACAATGAGCAGTTCTTC
CASSRGGSVIFSYNEQFF
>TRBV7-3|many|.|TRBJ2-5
TGTGCCAGCAGCTGGACCCCTGGACTACTAGAGACCCAGTACTTC
CASSWTPGLLETQYF
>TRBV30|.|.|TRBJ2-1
TGTGCCTGGAACGGATTCTCCTACAATGAGCAGTTCTTC
CAWNGFSYNEQFF
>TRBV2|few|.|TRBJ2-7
TGTGCCAGCAGTGATTCTAACGGGGGCCGTTCCTACGAGCAGTACTTC
CASSDSNGGRSYEQYF
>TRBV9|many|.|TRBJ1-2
TGTGCCAGCAGCGTAGGGACAGAGTATGGCTACACCTTC
CASSVGTEYGYTF
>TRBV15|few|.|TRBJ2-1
TGTGCCACCAGCAGAAGCCATAACTACAATGAGCAGTTCTTC
CATSRSHNYNEQFF
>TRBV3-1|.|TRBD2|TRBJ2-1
TGTGCCAGCAGCCAAGATCGCGGACTAGCGGGTAGCTCCTACAATGAGCAGTTCTTC
CASSQDRGLAGSSYNEQFF
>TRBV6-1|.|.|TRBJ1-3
TGTGCCAGCAGTGAAGCTCCTGGGGGAAACACCATATATTTT
CASSEAPGGNTIYF
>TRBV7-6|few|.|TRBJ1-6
TGTGCCAGCAGCTTAGCGCGGGACAAATCACCCCTCCACTTT
CASSLARDKSPLHF
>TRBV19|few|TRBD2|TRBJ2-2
TGTGCCAGTAGTCTCTCTAGCGGAGTCACCGGGGAGCTGTTTTTT
CASSLSSGVTGELFF
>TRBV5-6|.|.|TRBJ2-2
TGTGCCAGCAGCTTGGGCAGGGTAACCGGGGAGCTGTTTTTT
CASSLGRVTGELFF
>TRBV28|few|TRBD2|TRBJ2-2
TGTGCCAGCACTAGCGGGTCTGACACCGGGGAGCTGTTTTTT
CASTSGSDTGELFF
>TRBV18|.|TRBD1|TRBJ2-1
TGTGCCAGCTTAAGTAAGGGGGCCGAGGCCGAGCAGTTCTTC
CASLSKGAEAEQFF
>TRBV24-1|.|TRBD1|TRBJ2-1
TGTGCCACCAGTGATGCGACAGGGCGCGCCTACAATGAGCAGTTCTTC
CATSDATGRAYNEQFF
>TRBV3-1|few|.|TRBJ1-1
TGTGCCAGCAGCTCTAGCGTAAGATCGAACACTGAAGCTTTCTTT
CASSSSVRSNTEAFF
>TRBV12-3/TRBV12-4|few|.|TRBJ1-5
TGTGCCAGCAGTTTTTGGGACAATAGCAATCAGCCCCAGCATTTT
CASSFWDNSNQPQHF
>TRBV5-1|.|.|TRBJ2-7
TGCGCCAGCAGCTTAGACCTCGTAAACGAGCAGTACTTC
CASSLDLVNEQYF
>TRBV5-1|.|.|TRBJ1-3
TGCGCCAGCAGCTCGACTGGAAACACCATATATTTT
CASSSTGNTIYF
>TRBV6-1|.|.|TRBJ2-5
TGTGCCAGCAGCCCCCCCACCCGGGTAGAGACCCAGTACTTC
CASSPPTRVETQYF